This T cell receptor beta chain is from a study of OX40 agonist ivuxolimab in advanced cancers. Measured with immunoSEQ multiplex PCR; TCRdb has only the in-frame clones, and not every one. The data contain about 100,000 clones, 90% to 95% of them singletons. Germline CDR1 reads MNHNY; CDR2 reads SVGAGI (reference sequence). V gave up 6 bases and J gave up 7 bases, with 16 bases separating them. CDR3 size: 14 residues. The material sequenced was CD4+ or CD8+ T cells sorted from blood, taken in a trial of the OX40 agonist ivuxolimab. The genes are TRBV6-6 and TRBJ1-5; D is unresolved. This receptor was identified in an adult with an advanced solid tumor such as melanoma, head and neck, liver or kidney cancer. The CDR3 sequence is CASSPRGSPQPQHF. The CDR3 coding sequence is TGTGCCAGCAGCCCACGAGGATCACCGCAGCCCCAGCATTTT.